This T cell receptor beta chain was captured by sequencing in a study of technical replicates of blood from several donors. Only in-frame clones appear in the TCRdb table, and some are missing; sequencing was by immunoSEQ multiplex PCR. The sample includes some 76,000 clones, around 94% of them seen just once. Germline V CDR1 and CDR2: PRHDT, FYEKMQ (reference sequence). Between the trimmed V and J ends, which lost 5 bases and 0 bases, there was a span of 11 bases. There are 15 residues in the CDR3. Sequenced sample: T cells isolated from PBMCs. J is TRBJ1-3 and V is TRBV13; no clear D gene. The receptor's source is a human donor in good health. The DNA of the CDR3 is TGTGCCAGCAGCCAACATGACACCTCTGGAAACACCATATATTTT. Protein sequence: CASSQHDTSGNTIYF.